This TCR beta chain was identified in a study of T cells after yellow fever vaccination. Findings of the study overall: Researchers report a weaker secondary response that nonetheless peaked faster, day 5 versus 15.

In regard to this clonotype: Its target is not known.

Template-switching 5'RACE yielded the TCR cDNA; a universal primer site and UMIs were added in the process. TCRdb reanalysed the 5' RACE reads using MiXCR and keeps one entry per CDR3 protein. The table shows 450,000 to 650,000 distinct CDR3 sequences, with 21% occurring only once. V shed 3 bases and J shed 10 bases, with 10 bases lying between them. The CDR3 consists of 13 residues. Germline lookup yields CDR1 SGHTA and CDR2 FQGNSA. The material was PBMCs, obtained 20 to 25 days after the first yellow fever vaccination. The chain combines TRBV7-2 with TRBJ1-6; D gene uncertain. The clonotype originates from a man aged 18 to 29 who received the YFV17D yellow fever vaccine. The CDR3 region has the DNA TGTGCCAGCAGCTTTGGCATCCTATCACCCCTCCACTTT. Protein sequence: CASSFGILSPLHF.